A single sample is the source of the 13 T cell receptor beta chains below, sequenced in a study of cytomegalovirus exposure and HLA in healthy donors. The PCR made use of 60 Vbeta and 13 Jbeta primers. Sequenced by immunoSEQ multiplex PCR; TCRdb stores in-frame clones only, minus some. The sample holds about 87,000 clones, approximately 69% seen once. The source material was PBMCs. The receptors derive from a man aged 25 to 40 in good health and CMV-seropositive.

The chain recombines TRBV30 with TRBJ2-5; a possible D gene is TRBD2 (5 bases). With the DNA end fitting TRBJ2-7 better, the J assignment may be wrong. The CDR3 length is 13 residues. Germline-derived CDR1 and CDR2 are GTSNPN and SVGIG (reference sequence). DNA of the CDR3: TGTGCCTGTGAGACTATACGGAGCTACGAGCAGTACTTC. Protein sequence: CACETIRSYEQYF.

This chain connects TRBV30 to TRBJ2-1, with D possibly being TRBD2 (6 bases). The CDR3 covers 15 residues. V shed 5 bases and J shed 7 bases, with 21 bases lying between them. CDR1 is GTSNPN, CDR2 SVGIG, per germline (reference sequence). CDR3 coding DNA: TGTGCCTGGGATTCCGGGACTGGGGGTATGAATGAGCAGTTCTTC. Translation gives CAWDSGTGGMNEQFF.

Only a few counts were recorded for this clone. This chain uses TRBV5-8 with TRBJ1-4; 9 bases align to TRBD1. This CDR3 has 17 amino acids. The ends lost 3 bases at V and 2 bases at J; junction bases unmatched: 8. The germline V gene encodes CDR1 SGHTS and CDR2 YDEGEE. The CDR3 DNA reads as TGTGCCAGCAGCTGGGCTCCCGGGACAGGGACTAATGAAAAACTGTTTTTT. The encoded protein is CASSWAPGTGTNEKLFF.

The CDR3 DNA reads TGTGCCAGCAGCCACGAGTCCTCTGGAAACACCATATATTTT. This codes for CASSHESSGNTIYF. The chain combines TRBV5-6 with TRBJ1-3, with unresolved D. Germline V lookup: CDR1 SGHDT, CDR2 YYEEEE. This CDR3 contains 14 residues. The V end lost 4 bases, the J end lost 0 bases, and 8 bases lay between the germline ends.

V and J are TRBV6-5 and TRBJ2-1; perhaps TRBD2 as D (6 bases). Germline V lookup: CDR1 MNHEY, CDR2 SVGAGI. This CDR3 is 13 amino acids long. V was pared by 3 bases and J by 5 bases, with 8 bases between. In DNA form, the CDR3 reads TGTGCCAGCAGTTATGGCGGGAACAATGAGCAGTTCTTC. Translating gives CASSYGGNNEQFF.

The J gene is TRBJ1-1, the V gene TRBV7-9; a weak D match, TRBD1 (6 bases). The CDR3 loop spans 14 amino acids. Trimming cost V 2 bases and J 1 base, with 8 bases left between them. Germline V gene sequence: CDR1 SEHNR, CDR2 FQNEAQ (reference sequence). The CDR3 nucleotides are TGTGCCAGCAGCTTAAGACAGGAGAACACTGAAGCTTTCTTT. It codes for CASSLRQENTEAFF.

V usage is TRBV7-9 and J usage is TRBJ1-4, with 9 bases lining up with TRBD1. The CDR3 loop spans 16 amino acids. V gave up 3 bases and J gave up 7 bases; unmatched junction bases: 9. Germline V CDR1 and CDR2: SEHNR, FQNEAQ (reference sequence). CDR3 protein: CASSFRNRGPFEKLFF. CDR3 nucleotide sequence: TGTGCCAGCAGCTTCAGAAACAGGGGGCCGTTTGAAAAACTGTTTTTT. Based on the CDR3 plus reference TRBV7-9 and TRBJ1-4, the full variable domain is DTGVSQNPRHKITKRGQNVTFRCDPISEHNRLYWYRQTLGQGPEFLTYFQNEAQLEKSRLLSDRFSAERPKGSFSTLEIQRTEQGDSAMYLCASSFRNRGPFEKLFFGSGTQLSVL.

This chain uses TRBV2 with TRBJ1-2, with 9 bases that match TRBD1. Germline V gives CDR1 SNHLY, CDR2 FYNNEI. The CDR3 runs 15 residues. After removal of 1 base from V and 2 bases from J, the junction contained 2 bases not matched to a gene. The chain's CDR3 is CASSEGGQGNYGYTF. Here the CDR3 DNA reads TGTGCCAGCAGTGAAGGGGGACAGGGCAACTATGGCTACACCTTC.

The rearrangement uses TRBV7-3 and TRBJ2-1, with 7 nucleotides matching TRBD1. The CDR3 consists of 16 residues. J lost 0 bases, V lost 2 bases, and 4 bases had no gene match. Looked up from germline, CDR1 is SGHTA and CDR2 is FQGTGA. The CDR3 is CASSLDRDSSYNEQFF. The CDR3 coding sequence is TGTGCCAGCAGCTTAGACAGGGACAGCTCCTACAATGAGCAGTTCTTC.

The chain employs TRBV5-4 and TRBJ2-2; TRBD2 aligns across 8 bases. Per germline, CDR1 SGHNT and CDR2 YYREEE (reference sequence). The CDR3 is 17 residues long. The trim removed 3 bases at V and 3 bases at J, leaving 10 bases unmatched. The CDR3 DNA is TGTGCCAGCAGCTCCCAGATGAGCGGGGGTGACACCGGGGAGCTGTTTTTT. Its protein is CASSSQMSGGDTGELFF.

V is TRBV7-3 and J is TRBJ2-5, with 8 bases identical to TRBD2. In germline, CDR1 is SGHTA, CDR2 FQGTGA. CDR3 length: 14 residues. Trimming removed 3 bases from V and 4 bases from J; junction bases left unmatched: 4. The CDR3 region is CASSLAGGLETQYF. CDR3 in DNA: TGTGCCAGCAGCTTGGCGGGGGGCCTAGAGACCCAGTACTTC.

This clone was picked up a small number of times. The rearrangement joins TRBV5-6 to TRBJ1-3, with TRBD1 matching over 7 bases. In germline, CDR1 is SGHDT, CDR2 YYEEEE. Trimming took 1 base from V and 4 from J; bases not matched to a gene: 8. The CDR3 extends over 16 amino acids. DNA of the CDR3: TGTGCCAGCAGCTTGCAGACAGGGTGGGGAGGAAACACCATATATTTT. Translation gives CASSLQTGWGGNTIYF.

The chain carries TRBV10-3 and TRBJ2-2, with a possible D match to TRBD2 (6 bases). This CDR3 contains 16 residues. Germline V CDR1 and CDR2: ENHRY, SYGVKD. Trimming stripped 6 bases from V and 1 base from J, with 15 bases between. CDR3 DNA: TGTGCCATCAGGGGGCCGGGACTCCAGAACACCGGGGAGCTGTTTTTT. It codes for CAIRGPGLQNTGELFF.